This T cell receptor beta chain was captured in a study of cytomegalovirus exposure and HLA in healthy donors. Across the study: A later analysis reported the same platform for the roughly 120 validation repertoires and the approximately 700 first-cohort repertoires. Study-wide points: The investigators catalogued 150 to 200 TCR beta chains as cytomegalovirus-associated.

The CDR3 consists of 15 residues. Germline CDR1 and CDR2: SGHNT and YYREEE (reference sequence). Trimming took 4 bases from V and 0 from J; bases not matched to a gene: 5. Libraries were prepared by immunoSEQ multiplex PCR; TCRdb keeps only in-frame clonotypes and omits some of them. Of over 75,000 clones listed, 85% are singletons. This clone was seen only a few times. The antigen is unknown. The chain carries TRBV5-4 and TRBJ2-7, with 9 nucleotides matching TRBD1. This TCR was sampled from a man aged 18 to 29 in good health and CMV-seropositive. The sample was PBMCs. The CDR3 loop is CASSVGQGSSYEQYF. CDR3 bases: TGTGCCAGCAGCGTCGGACAGGGGAGCTCCTACGAGCAGTACTTC.